One and the same sample provided the 13 T cell receptor beta chains below, sequenced in a study of vaccination effects on CD4 cells after COVID-19. This table comes from immunoSEQ multiplex PCR, and its TCRdb copy is limited to in-frame clones, with some not included. The table records about 48,000 clones, approximately 70% of them present only once. Their antigens are not known. Following an approximately ten-day culture, CD4+ T cells were purified. The sample consisted of CD4+ T cells from PBMCs cultured without peptide, taken before COVID-19 vaccination. These receptors were taken from a human donor who received a COVID-19 vaccine.

The gene calls are TRBV3-1 (or the pseudogene TRBV3-2) and TRBJ1-3; TRBD1 might be the D (6 bases). CDR3 length equals 13 residues. Trimming stripped 3 bases from V and 4 bases from J, with 7 bases between. Germline CDR1 is LGHDT and CDR2 is YNNKEL (reference sequence). CDR3 amino acids: CASSHGGGNTIYF. The CDR3 bases are TGTGCCAGCAGCCACGGGGGCGGAAACACCATATATTTT.

The V gene is TRBV7-3, the J gene TRBJ2-1, with D unresolved. V was pared by 5 bases and J by 2 bases, with 13 bases between. CDR1 and CDR2 (germline): SGHTA, FQGTGA. The CDR3 runs 15 residues. As DNA, the CDR3 is TGTGCCAGCAGCCCCGGGCCCTCTACCTACAATGAGCAGTTCTTC. Translated: CASSPGPSTYNEQFF.

The CDR3 loop is CSRGGPGGQYF. The CDR3 nucleotides read TGCAGCAGGGGCGGGCCAGGGGGGCAGTATTTT. V and J are TRBV20-1 and TRBJ2-3, with 7 bases lining up with TRBD1. CDR1 DFQATT and CDR2 SNEGSKA come from the germline V gene (reference sequence). The CDR3 runs 11 residues.

V usage is TRBV30 and J usage is TRBJ2-7, with 13 bases identical to TRBD2. Germline CDR1 reads GTSNPN; CDR2 reads SVGIG (reference sequence). The CDR3 runs 15 residues. V lost 3 bases to trimming and J lost 4 bases; unmatched junction nucleotides: 6. The CDR3 DNA reads TGTGCCTGGAGCCCCGGGACTAGCGGGGATTACGAGCAGTACTTC. Its translation: CAWSPGTSGDYEQYF.

The chain carries TRBV15 and TRBJ2-7, with TRBD1 matching over 7 bases. Losses at the gene ends were 0 bases for V and 1 base for J; bases not matched to a gene: 3. Germline V CDR1 and CDR2: LNHNV, YYDKDF (reference sequence). CDR3 length: 15 amino acids. In nucleotides, the CDR3 is TGTGCCACCAGCAGAGAAGGGGGCGGGTCCTACGAGCAGTACTTC. Amino acids: CATSREGGGSYEQYF.

The chain combines TRBV6-1 with TRBJ2-2, with 8 bases that match TRBD1. V lost 2 bases, J lost 3 bases, and 5 bases stayed unmatched. Germline V gives CDR1 MNHNS, CDR2 SASEGT. The CDR3 extends over 16 amino acids. CDR3 sequence: CASSELGQGHTGELFF. In DNA form, the CDR3 reads TGTGCCAGCAGTGAACTCGGACAGGGACACACCGGGGAGCTGTTTTTT.

This chain uses TRBV2 with TRBJ1-4, with D perhaps TRBD1 (6 bases). Trimming took 4 bases from V and 8 from J, leaving 11 bases between them. The germline V gene encodes CDR1 SNHLY and CDR2 FYNNEI. This CDR3 is built from 13 residues. DNA of the CDR3: TGTGCCAGCAGTGGACAGGTAGCCGAAAAACTGTTTTTT. Translating it yields CASSGQVAEKLFF. The entire variable domain, with the rest obtained from reference TRBV2 and TRBJ1-4, is as follows: EPEVTQTPSHQVTQMGQEVILRCVPISNHLYFYWYRQILGQKVEFLVSFYNNEISEKSEIFDDQFSVERPDGSNFTLKIRSTKLEDSAMYFCASSGQVAEKLFFGSGTQLSVL.

The chain employs TRBV3-1 (or the pseudogene TRBV3-2) and TRBJ1-1, with unresolved D. V was pared by 6 bases and J by 1 base, with 9 bases between. The CDR3 contains 13 residues. Germline CDR1 and CDR2: LGHDT and YNNKEL (reference sequence). Here the CDR3 DNA reads TGTGCCAGCAGTAGGGCAGAGAACACTGAAGCTTTCTTT. Protein sequence: CASSRAENTEAFF.

The CDR3 bases are TGTGCCAGCAGTTACGCACCAGCAACTAATGAAAAACTGTTTTTT. The encoded protein is CASSYAPATNEKLFF. The V and J genes are TRBV6-5 and TRBJ1-4; no clear D. Per germline, CDR1 MNHEY and CDR2 SVGAGI. The CDR3 sequence is 15 residues long. Trimming removed 2 bases at V and 0 bases at J, with 7 bases between.

The rearrangement joins TRBV11-3 to TRBJ2-7; the D gene could be TRBD1 or TRBD2 (5 bases each). Trimming cost V 3 bases and J 2 bases, with 8 bases left between them. CDR1 and CDR2 from the germline V gene are SGHNT and YENEEA. This CDR3 is 13 amino acids long. The CDR3 nucleotides read TGTGCCAGCAGCTTCCGGGGCCCCTACGAGCAGTACTTC. It specifies CASSFRGPYEQYF.

This clone was seen a handful of times. The V gene is TRBV27, the J gene TRBJ2-5, with no clear D. TRBJ2-7 explains the end of the DNA better; the J call may be wrong. The CDR3 has 14 residues. Germline loops: CDR1 MNHEY, CDR2 SMNVEV (reference sequence). The CDR3 sequence is CASSLGVRSYEQYF. The CDR3 DNA follows: TGTGCCAGCAGTTTAGGTGTCCGTTCCTACGAGCAGTACTTC.

The rearrangement uses TRBV9 and TRBJ2-1, with 12 bases that match TRBD2. V lost 0 bases and J lost 0; bases outside the gene matches: 10. There are 20 residues in the CDR3. CDR1 and CDR2 from the germline V gene are SGDLS and YYNGEE. The CDR3 region has the DNA TGTGCCAGCAGCGTAGCGACTAGCGGGGGTCCACGGAGCTCCTACAATGAGCAGTTCTTC. Translated, it gives CASSVATSGGPRSSYNEQFF.

The chain uses TRBV6-5 and TRBJ1-1; tentative D call: TRBD1 (6 bases). The V and J ends lost 4 bases and 4 bases respectively, with 16 bases between them. The CDR3 loop spans 15 amino acids. Germline values: CDR1 MNHEY, CDR2 SVGAGI. The CDR3 protein is CASSSPSGAPTEAFF. As DNA, the CDR3 is TGTGCCAGCAGTTCCCCCTCAGGGGCCCCCACTGAAGCTTTCTTT.